The 12 T cell receptor beta chains given below trace back to one sample, sequenced in a study of blood T cells in healthy people across ages (dated by TCRdb to about 2015). The library was generated by 5' RACE. The sequencer listed for this sample is Illumina HiSeq 2500. A second PCR of about 7 to 12 cycles was run with a J-beta primer mix and a sample-barcoded 5' primer. TCRdb itself trimmed the public reads at Q25 with fastp, ran MiXCR and retained productive beta chains. For every CDR3 protein sequence, its rows merge into one entry that carries the most common genes and DNA. The sample table contains 850,000 to 1,000,000 distinct CDR3 sequences; only one count was recorded for under 50% of them. Clones ranked in the top ten supply roughly 12% of the sample. Sample: blood. The receptors here all came from a man in his thirties or forties in good health.

The chain employs TRBV28 and TRBJ1-1; D gene unclear. The V end lost 6 bases, the J end lost 4 bases, and 15 bases lay between the germline ends. This CDR3 contains 14 residues. Germline V gives CDR1 MDHEN, CDR2 SYDVKM. CDR3 loop: CASSLARTSTEAFF. The CDR3 DNA reads as TGTGCCAGCAGCCTTGCTCGGACGAGCACTGAAGCTTTCTTT.

This clonotype was recorded a few times. This chain joins TRBV28 and TRBJ2-7; maybe TRBD1 (5 bases). CDR1 is MDHEN and CDR2 is SYDVKM in the germline V gene. V was clipped by 1 base and J by 3 bases, with 16 bases between them. CDR3 size: 16 residues. The CDR3 sequence is CASSLSSAQGLYEQYF. CDR3 DNA: TGTGCCAGCAGTTTATCATCAGCGCAGGGCCTCTACGAGCAGTACTTC.

The chain has TRBV7-9 and TRBJ2-1; perhaps D is TRBD1 or TRBD2 (6 bases each). V was shortened by 5 bases and J by 0 bases, with 14 bases between the two germline ends. Per germline, CDR1 SEHNR and CDR2 FQNEAQ (reference sequence). This CDR3 is 16 amino acids long. The CDR3 here is CASSPRRGRSYNEQFF. CDR3 in DNA: TGTGCCAGCAGCCCCCGTCGGGGGCGCTCCTACAATGAGCAGTTCTTC.

In its sample, this clonotype was seen a few times. DNA of the CDR3: TGCAGCGCCACCCCCATCCAGGGGAGCAATCAGCCCCAGCATTTT. It codes for CSATPIQGSNQPQHF. The rearrangement uses TRBV20-1 and TRBJ1-5; tentatively, D is TRBD1 (6 bases). Per germline, CDR1 DFQATT and CDR2 SNEGSKA (reference sequence). This CDR3 is 15 amino acids long.

Only a few counts were recorded for this clonotype. V gene TRBV4-2 combines with J gene TRBJ1-1; no clear D. With 1 base removed from V and 1 base from J, the gap between germline ends came to 7 bases. CDR1 is LGHNA and CDR2 is YNFKEQ in the germline V gene. This CDR3 comprises 14 residues. CDR3 nucleotide sequence: TGTGCCAGCAGCCAAGTGCCCGGGAACACTGAAGCTTTCTTT. It is translated as CASSQVPGNTEAFF.

The J gene is TRBJ2-3, the V gene TRBV6-5, with 7 bases lining up with TRBD1. V lost 10 bases and J lost 3; bases outside the gene matches: 4. Per the germline V gene, CDR1 is MNHEY and CDR2 is SVGAGI. The CDR3 loop spans 12 amino acids. Here the CDR3 DNA reads TGTGCCACCCAACAGGGGACAGATACGCAGTATTTT. This sequence encodes CATQQGTDTQYF.

This clonotype was seen more than once but under ten times. The rearrangement links TRBV13 to TRBJ2-3; 15 bases align to TRBD2. Germline CDR1 reads PRHDT; CDR2 reads FYEKMQ (reference sequence). The length of the CDR3 is 16 residues. The J segment lost 5 bases and the V segment lost 5 bases, leaving 5 bases of the junction unmatched. The DNA for the CDR3 is TGTGCCAGCAGCGGTGGGACTAGCGGGGGGCGAGATACGCAGTATTTT. Amino acid sequence: CASSGGTSGGRDTQYF.

This chain joins TRBV3-1 and TRBJ2-5, with TRBD2 matching over 7 bases. This CDR3 is 15 amino acids long. The germline V gene has CDR1 LGHDT and CDR2 YNNKEL (reference sequence). Trimming took 6 bases from V and 2 from J; bases not matched to a gene: 9. DNA for the CDR3: TGTGCCAGCAGATATTCTAGCGGCTTTCAAGAGACCCAGTACTTC. It translates to CASRYSSGFQETQYF.

On this clonotype: Relative to the germline gene, one junction end is altered; a read error may explain this. The chain combines TRBV20-1 with TRBJ2-1; TRBD2 might be the D (7 bases). The CDR3 loop spans 14 amino acids. Germline loops: CDR1 DFQATT, CDR2 SNEGSKA (reference sequence). The CDR3 DNA is TGCAGTGTTAGAGGGGGGGCCGCCTACAATGAGCAGTTCTTC. Its protein is CSVRGGAAYNEQFF.

The chain carries TRBV10-1 and TRBJ2-1, with D perhaps matching TRBD2 (7 bases). The CDR3 runs to 15 residues. Germline lookup yields CDR1 WNHNN and CDR2 SYGVQD (reference sequence). V was trimmed by 9 bases and J by 4 bases, leaving 19 bases between them. CDR3 sequence (DNA): TGCGCCAGGACTCTATGGGGGGGGCCTTACAATGAGCAGTTCTTC. This gives the protein CARTLWGGPYNEQFF.

This chain uses TRBV20-1 with TRBJ2-4; TRBD2 aligns across 13 bases. J lost 0 bases, V lost 6 bases, and 8 bases had no gene match. Germline lookup yields CDR1 DFQATT and CDR2 SNEGSKA (reference sequence). The CDR3 loop spans 17 amino acids. In DNA form, the CDR3 reads TGCAGTGCAACGACTAGCGGGGGGTCTATAGCCAAAAACATTCAGTACTTC. Protein sequence: CSATTSGGSIAKNIQYF.

This rearrangement joins TRBV30 to TRBJ2-3; D is possibly TRBD2 (6 bases). V was shortened by 0 bases and J by 2 bases, with 15 bases between the two germline ends. The CDR3 is 16 residues long. CDR1 GTSNPN and CDR2 SVGIG come from the germline V gene (reference sequence). CDR3 nucleotide sequence: TGTGCCTGGAGTGTCCGCGCGGGGCGAAACACAGATACGCAGTATTTT. It translates to CAWSVRAGRNTDTQYF.